Given below is one T cell receptor (beta chain) in context. Its matching antigen is unknown. The CDR3 is 13 residues long. V was pared by 4 bases and J by 6 bases, with 5 bases of the junction left unmatched. Looked up from germline, CDR1 is DFQATT and CDR2 is SNEGSKA (reference sequence). This record comes from a study of CD8+CD57+ T cells in acquired aplastic anemia. Background on the study: Mean yield of DNA from sorted CD4+ and CD8+ cells was roughly 3.4 ug.

For CDR3 and TCR beta VDJ profiling, genomic DNA was the template used. TCRdb re-analysed the reads in MiXCR, keeping a single row per CDR3 protein. The sample yields approximately 190,000 distinct CDR3 sequences, around 65% seen once. Study-wide findings and caveats: For CD8+ Simpson's diversity, patients and controls showed no significant difference.

The TCR sequence derives from a human donor with severe aplastic anemia or a healthy control (not recorded which). Sequencing was done on a sample of sorted CD4+, CD8+, or CD8+CD57+ T cells (not recorded which) from PBMCs. V gene TRBV20-1 combines with J gene TRBJ2-3; TRBD2 matches 9 bases. The CDR3 region is CSATTSGGDTQYF. DNA for the CDR3: TGCAGTGCTACGACTAGCGGAGGGGATACGCAGTATTTT.